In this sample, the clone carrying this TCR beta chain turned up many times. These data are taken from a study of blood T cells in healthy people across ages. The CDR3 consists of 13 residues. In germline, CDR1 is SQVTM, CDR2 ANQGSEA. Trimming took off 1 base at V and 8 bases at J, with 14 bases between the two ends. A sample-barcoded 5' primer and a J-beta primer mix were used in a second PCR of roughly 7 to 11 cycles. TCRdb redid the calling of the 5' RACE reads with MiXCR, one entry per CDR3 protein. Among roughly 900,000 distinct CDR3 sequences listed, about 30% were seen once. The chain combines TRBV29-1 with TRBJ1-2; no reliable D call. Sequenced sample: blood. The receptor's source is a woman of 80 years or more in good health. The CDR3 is CSVEAGPVGGYTF. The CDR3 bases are TGCAGCGTTGAAGCGGGCCCCGTCGGGGGCTACACCTTC.